Listed below are T cell receptor beta chains from one sample, sequenced in a study of Graves' ophthalmopathy and Graves' hyperthyroidism. TCRdb processed the multiplex PCR reads anew with MiXCR; each CDR3 protein has one entry. The repertoire holds a few hundred thousand distinct CDR3 sequences, with approximately 20% as singletons. The sample comprised peripheral blood. These receptors were obtained from a woman younger than 35 with Graves' ophthalmopathy. CDR3s include the opening cysteine and the closing phenylalanine or tryptophan. Each record gives: J gene, V gene, clone size, D gene, CDR3 DNA, CDR3 protein. The D gene is left open where the match is weak. Part of the rows lack a size; the others show once, few, many or a class for expanded clones.

TRBJ2-7,TRBV7-9,many,TRBD1,TGTGCCAGCAGTCAGACAGGGGCCCGCTCCTACGAGCAGTACTTC,CASSQTGARSYEQYF
TRBJ2-7,TRBV6-1,many,TRBD2,TGTGCCAGCAGTACACTAGCGGCCTACGAGCAGTACTTC,CASSTLAAYEQYF
TRBJ1-5,TRBV7-2,NA,NA,TGTGCCAGCAGCCCAAACACCGGCGCAGATCAGCCCCAGCATTTT,CASSPNTGADQPQHF
TRBJ1-5,TRBV30,many,TRBD1,TGTGCCTGGAAGGGGACAGCGGATCAGCCCCAGCATTTT,CAWKGTADQPQHF
TRBJ2-7,TRBV11-2,many,NA,TGTGCCAGCAGCTCCGAGGTGGGGCGTTTC,CASSSEVGRF
TRBJ1-2,TRBV20-1,many,NA,TGCAGTGCTGCGACAGAGTCGAGCTATGGCTACACCTTC,CSAATESSYGYTF
TRBJ1-1,TRBV29-1,many,TRBD1,TGCAGCGTTGAAGCCCGACAGGGGGCCGCAGCTTTCTTT,CSVEARQGAAAFF
TRBJ2-2,TRBV7-6,few,NA,NA,CASSLDRLTGATRTPGSCFF
TRBJ2-7,TRBV20-1,NA,TRBD2,TGCAGTGCTGCCCGGACTAGCGGGACCTACGAGCAGTACTTC,CSAARTSGTYEQYF
TRBJ2-7,TRBV6-5,many,TRBD2,TGTGCCAGCAGTTCCGGGACTAGTGCCTACGAGCAGTACTTC,CASSSGTSAYEQYF
TRBJ2-3,TRBV2,many,TRBD2,TGTGCCAGCTCGCTAGCGGGAAGGACAGATACGCAGTATTTT,CASSLAGRTDTQYF
TRBJ2-5,TRBV7-2,many,NA,TGTGCCAGCAGCCGCCGGGGTTCAGGGTTAGTAGAGACCCAGTACTTC,CASSRRGSGLVETQYF
TRBJ1-5,TRBV20-1,NA,TRBD1,TGCAGTGCTAGGCAGGACAGGGCGCTGCGGCAGCCCCAGCATTTT,CSARQDRALRQPQHF
TRBJ2-7,TRBV20-1,NA,NA,TGCAGTGCTAGGACAGGGAGGAACTACGAGCAGTACTTC,CSARTGRNYEQYF
TRBJ2-7,TRBV6-5,many,TRBD2,TGTGCCAGCAGTTACGAAGGGACTAGCGGGCCCTACGAGCAGTACTTC,CASSYEGTSGPYEQYF
TRBJ1-1,TRBV7-9,many,TRBD1,TGTGCCAGCAGCGGACAGGGATACGGTGAAGCTTTCTTT,CASSGQGYGEAFF
TRBJ2-7,TRBV2,NA,TRBD2,TGTGCCAGCAGTGAATTCGGCGGGAGCTCCTACGAGCAGTACTTC,CASSEFGGSSYEQYF
TRBJ2-2,TRBV6-5,few,TRBD2,TGTGCCAGCAGTTTAACTAGCGGCCCCACCGGGGAGCTGTTTTTT,CASSLTSGPTGELFF
TRBJ2-2,TRBV6-1,NA,TRBD2,TGTGCCAGCAGTGAGCCCCCAGCGGGGGCGAGGACCGGGGAGCTGTTTTTT,CASSEPPAGARTGELFF
TRBJ1-1,TRBV7-2,many,NA,TGTGCCAGCAGCGTTAATATGGCGAAGTACAGCGAAGCTTTCTTT,CASSVNMAKYSEAFF
TRBJ1-1,TRBV18,NA,NA,TGTGCCAGCTCCCTAGACTCTTTGGGAGCTTTCTTT,CASSLDSLGAFF
TRBJ1-5,TRBV10-2,many,NA,TGCGCCAGCAGTGAGTCAGGGTACCAGCCCCAGCATTTT,CASSESGYQPQHF
TRBJ1-1,TRBV11-2,NA,TRBD1,TGTGCCAGCAGGATGCACAGGGGCAATACGAACACTGAAGCTTTCTTT,CASRMHRGNTNTEAFF
TRBJ1-1,TRBV4-2,NA,NA,TGTGCCAGCAGCCAAGATAAGGATTTGAGGACTGAAGCTTTCTTT,CASSQDKDLRTEAFF
TRBJ1-3,TRBV7-9,many,NA,TGTGCCAGCAGCACCTGGACAGACGGAAACACCATATATTTT,CASSTWTDGNTIYF
TRBJ1-5,TRBV2,many,TRBD1,TGTGCCAGCAGGGACAGGGCAGGCAATCAGCCCCAGCATTTT,CASRDRAGNQPQHF
TRBJ2-3,TRBV15,many,TRBD2,TGTGCCACCAGCGGAGCGGGAGGGCCGACAGATACGCAGTATTTT,CATSGAGGPTDTQYF
TRBJ1-5,TRBV12-3/TRBV12-4,NA,NA,TGTGCCAGCAGTTCTCTTCGGAGGGAACGGGGTCAGCCCCAGCATTTT,CASSSLRRERGQPQHF
TRBJ1-1,TRBV7-2,many,NA,TGTGCCAGCAGCCTCCGACCGTACCAGAACACTGAAGCTTTCTTT,CASSLRPYQNTEAFF
TRBJ2-7,TRBV29-1,many,NA,TGCAGCGTTATAGTAAGGGGATGGTACGAGCAGTACTTC,CSVIVRGWYEQYF
TRBJ2-7,TRBV19,many,NA,TGTGCCAGTAGTACACTCCACCGGGACACGTTCGACGAGCAGTACTTC,CASSTLHRDTFDEQYF
TRBJ2-7,TRBV12-3/TRBV12-4,many,TRBD2,TGTGCCAGCAGTATCAACCCAGGGACTAGCGGGAGGTACGAGCAGTACTTC,CASSINPGTSGRYEQYF
TRBJ1-2,TRBV2,many,NA,TGTGCCAGCAGTCGGGCAGTCGTACGAGACTATGGCTACACCTTC,CASSRAVVRDYGYTF
TRBJ1-1,TRBV7-3,NA,NA,TGTGCCAGCAGCTTAAGGGTTGGACAGCCTATAACTAACACTGAAGCTTTCTTT,CASSLRVGQPITNTEAFF
TRBJ2-7,TRBV20-1,many,TRBD2,TGCAGTGGAGGTTCCGGCGGGAGGCTATCCTACGAGCAGTACTTC,CSGGSGGRLSYEQYF
TRBJ1-6,TRBV18,few,NA,TGTGCCAGCTCACCTTCCTTTGATTCACCCCTCCACTTT,CASSPSFDSPLHF
TRBJ1-1,TRBV5-1,many,NA,TGCGCCAGCAGCTTGTTTGAGTCCGCTGAAGCTTTCTTT,CASSLFESAEAFF
TRBJ2-4,TRBV6-1,many,NA,TGTGCCAGCAGAACCGACAGGCGCCGGGCCAAAAACATTCAGTACTTC,CASRTDRRRAKNIQYF